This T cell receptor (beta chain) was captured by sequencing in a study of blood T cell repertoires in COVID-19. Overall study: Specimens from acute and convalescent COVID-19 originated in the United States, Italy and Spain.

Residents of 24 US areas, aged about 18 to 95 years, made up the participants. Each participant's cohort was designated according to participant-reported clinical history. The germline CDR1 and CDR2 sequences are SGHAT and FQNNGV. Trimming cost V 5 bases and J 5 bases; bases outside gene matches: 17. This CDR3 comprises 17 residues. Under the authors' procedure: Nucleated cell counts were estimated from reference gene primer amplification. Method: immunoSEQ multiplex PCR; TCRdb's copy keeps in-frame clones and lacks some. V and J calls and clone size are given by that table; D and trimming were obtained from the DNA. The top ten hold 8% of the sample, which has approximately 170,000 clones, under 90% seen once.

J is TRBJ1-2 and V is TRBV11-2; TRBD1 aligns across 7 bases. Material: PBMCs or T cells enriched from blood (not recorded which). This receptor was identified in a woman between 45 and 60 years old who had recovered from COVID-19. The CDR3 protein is CASSHPPPDRVRYGYTF. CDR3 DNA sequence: TGTGCCAGCAGCCATCCCCCTCCCGACAGGGTACGGTATGGCTACACCTTC.